Listed below are T cell receptor beta chains from one sample, sequenced in a study of glioma-infiltrating T cells after dendritic cell vaccination. The protocol was immunoSEQ multiplex PCR, while the TCRdb copy is restricted to in-frame clones and leaves out a portion. Of tens of thousands of clones listed, 80% to 85% were seen once; the top ten hold about 8.9%. The specimen comprised blood, sampled before dendritic cell vaccination. The source is a human donor with glioblastoma. Each CDR3 is given with its conserved first and last residue. D genes are given only for firm matches. Some rows mark clone size as missing; the rest say once, few, many or name a class of expanded clone.

clone_size,v_call,d_call,j_call,cdr3_aa,cdr3_nt
.,TRBV10-3,.,TRBJ2-1,CATSTSVNEQFF,TGTGCCACCTCAACTAGTGTCAATGAGCAGTTCTTC
.,TRBV15,.,TRBJ1-3,CATSREVGGNTIYF,TGTGCCACCAGCAGAGAGGTGGGGGGGAACACCATATATTTT
.,TRBV15,TRBD2,TRBJ2-5,CATRLAGGPGTQYF,TGTGCCACCAGATTAGCGGGGGGGCCGGGGACCCAGTACTTC
.,TRBV21-1,.,TRBJ2-1,CASRSRDRAYNEQFF,TGTGCCAGCAGATCCCGGGACAGGGCCTACAATGAGCAGTTCTTC
few,TRBV6-1,TRBD1,TRBJ2-1,CASSERDRGNEQFF,TGTGCCAGCAGTGAAAGGGACAGGGGTAATGAGCAGTTCTTC
.,TRBV28,TRBD1,TRBJ1-1,CASSLGDRVEAFF,TGTGCCAGCAGTTTAGGGGACAGGGTAGAAGCTTTCTTT
.,TRBV2,.,TRBJ1-1,CASSVLAAANTEAFF,TGTGCCAGCAGTGTCCTTGCGGCTGCGAACACTGAAGCTTTCTTT
.,TRBV7-6,.,TRBJ1-6,CASSAPGERGSPLHF,TGTGCCAGCAGCGCCCCAGGGGAGCGGGGTTCACCCCTCCACTTT
.,TRBV5-4,.,TRBJ1-1,CASSSETDSITEAFF,TGTGCCAGCAGCTCCGAAACCGACAGTATCACTGAAGCTTTCTTT
.,TRBV7-2,.,TRBJ2-5,CASSLEGQKTQYF,TGTGCCAGCAGCTTAGAGGGACAAAAGACCCAGTACTTC
.,TRBV6-5,.,TRBJ1-6,CARPVIRDRNSPLHF,TGTGCCAGACCCGTAATCAGGGATAGGAATTCACCCCTCCACTTT
.,TRBV5-1,TRBD1,TRBJ2-7,CASSLVDRVRGQYF,TGCGCCAGCAGCTTGGTGGACAGGGTACGCGGGCAGTACTTC
.,TRBV11-2,.,TRBJ2-7,CASSYSRKREQYF,TGTGCCAGCAGCTACTCGAGGAAGAGAGAGCAGTACTTC
.,TRBV5-1,.,TRBJ1-3,CASSIGVEGNTIYF,TGCGCCAGCAGCATAGGGGTAGAAGGAAACACCATATATTTT
.,TRBV6-6,.,TRBJ1-2,CASSYSGQGNGYTF,TGTGCCAGCAGTTACTCCGGGCAGGGCAATGGCTACACCTTC
.,TRBV5-1,.,TRBJ1-1,CASSWGDLIRNTEAFF,TGCGCCAGCAGCTGGGGGGACCTAATCCGGAACACTGAAGCTTTCTTT
.,TRBV6-1,.,TRBJ1-6,CASSERRVSPLHF,TGTGCCAGCAGTGAAAGGCGGGTCTCGCCCCTCCACTTT
once,TRBV5-6,.,TRBJ1-5,CASPPAGSNQPQHF,TGTGCCAGCCCCCCCGCCGGGAGCAATCAGCCCCAGCATTTT
.,TRBV5-4,TRBD1,TRBJ2-2,CASSRDRETGELFF,TGTGCCAGCAGCCGGGACAGGGAAACCGGGGAGCTGTTTTTT
.,TRBV10-3,TRBD1,TRBJ1-1,CAIRGQGGNTEAFF,TGTGCCATCAGGGGACAGGGTGGGAACACTGAAGCTTTCTTT
.,TRBV10-1,.,TRBJ2-7,CASSPTGQGGFEQYF,TGCGCCAGCAGTCCGACAGGGCAGGGGGGCTTCGAGCAGTACTTC
.,TRBV7-2,TRBD2,TRBJ2-5,CASSSPRRSSGGLMKTQYF,TGTGCCAGCAGCTCCCCTCGGAGGTCCAGCGGGGGTCTTATGAAGACCCAGTACTTC
.,TRBV9,TRBD1,TRBJ1-6,CASSARTGNNSPLHF,TGTGCCAGCAGTGCCCGGACAGGGAATAATTCACCCCTCCACTTT
.,TRBV30,TRBD1,TRBJ2-5,CAWSGGGPQTQYF,TGTGCCTGGAGTGGAGGGGGCCCGCAGACCCAGTACTTC
.,TRBV5-3,TRBD2,TRBJ2-1,CARKGLAESYNEQFF,TGTGCCAGAAAGGGGCTAGCGGAATCCTACAATGAGCAGTTCTTC
.,TRBV9,.,TRBJ1-4,CASSPRGGGRRGNEKLFF,TGTGCCAGCAGCCCCCGAGGGGGGGGCCGAAGGGGTAATGAAAAACTGTTTTTT
.,TRBV5-4,TRBD2,TRBJ2-5,CASSLAGAGVETQYF,TGTGCCAGCAGCTTGGCTGGAGCGGGGGTAGAGACCCAGTACTTC
.,TRBV5-4,TRBD2,TRBJ2-2,CASSRRGGRAGELFF,TGTGCCAGCAGCAGGCGGGGGGGCCGGGCCGGGGAGCTGTTTTTT
.,TRBV11-2,TRBD2,TRBJ2-2,CATQLAGGPGELFF,TGTGCCACACAACTAGCGGGGGGTCCCGGGGAGCTGTTTTTT
once,TRBV27,TRBD1,TRBJ1-6,CASTGTGDSPLHF,TGTGCCAGTACCGGGACAGGCGATTCACCCCTCCACTTT
.,TRBV11-3,.,TRBJ2-3,CASSLGASTDTQYF,TGTGCCAGCAGCTTGGGCGCTAGCACAGATACGCAGTATTTT